The 22 T cell receptor beta chains in this list originate from one sample, sequenced in a study of blood T cell repertoires in COVID-19. TCRdb keeps only in-frame clones here, not all; method: immunoSEQ multiplex PCR. This table holds roughly 180,000 clones, more than 65% found once. Material for sequencing was PBMCs or T cells enriched from blood (not recorded which). The receptors shown here come from a middle-aged woman with acute COVID-19.

The rearrangement uses TRBV6-4 and TRBJ2-2; 7 bases fit TRBD2. The V gene's germline CDR1 is MRHNA and CDR2 SNTAGT. The CDR3 totals 16 residues. Losses at the gene ends were 8 bases for V and 4 bases for J; bases not matched to a gene: 13. CDR3 nucleotide sequence: TGTGCCAGCTCTGAACGGGCGGGAGAGAGCACCGGGGAGCTGTTTTTT. Translation: CASSERAGESTGELFF.

The chain carries TRBV2 and TRBJ2-2; possible D gene TRBD2, 5 bases. The CDR3 covers 13 residues. Between the trimmed V and J ends, which lost 6 bases and 8 bases, there was a span of 13 bases. Germline values: CDR1 SNHLY, CDR2 FYNNEI. Here the CDR3 DNA reads TGTGCCAGCAGGGCGGACTCAACAGGGGAGCTGTTTTTT. As protein: CASRADSTGELFF.

The genes are TRBV2 and TRBJ2-1; D call uncertain. This CDR3 region has 15 residues. CDR1 is SNHLY and CDR2 is FYNNEI in the germline V gene. V lost 4 bases to trimming and J lost 4 bases, with 14 bases between them. Here the CDR3 DNA reads TGTGCCAGCAGTGGACAAGTTACGTATTACAATGAGCAGTTCTTC. It codes for CASSGQVTYYNEQFF.

V gene TRBV5-6 combines with J gene TRBJ2-7, with 8 bases identical to TRBD2. The CDR3 covers 16 residues. V was pared by 0 bases and J by 5 bases, with 10 bases of the junction left unmatched. Germline-derived CDR1 and CDR2 are SGHDT and YYEEEE. The CDR3 is CASSLGPGLVFHEQYF. CDR3 in DNA: TGTGCCAGCAGCTTGGGGCCGGGACTAGTATTCCACGAGCAGTACTTC.

This clone has a handful of counts. The CDR3 nucleotides are TGTGCCAGCAGTTCGAGCAGGTCTGGAAACACCATATATTTT. It codes for CASSSSRSGNTIYF. The chain joins TRBV2 to TRBJ1-3; D remains unclear. V was trimmed by 5 bases and J by 1 base, leaving 9 bases between them. Germline loops: CDR1 SNHLY, CDR2 FYNNEI. The length of the CDR3 is 14 residues.

The gene calls are TRBV7-9 and TRBJ1-5; D remains ambiguous. This CDR3 has 14 amino acids. The ends were cut back, 5 bases at V and 4 bases at J, with 12 bases in the middle. The V gene's germline CDR1 is SEHNR and CDR2 FQNEAQ (reference sequence). The CDR3 reads CASSQMGANQPQHF. The CDR3 DNA reads TGTGCCAGCAGCCAAATGGGAGCGAATCAGCCCCAGCATTTT.

The chain is built from TRBV2 and TRBJ1-6; 8 bases match TRBD1. The trim removed 4 bases at V and 8 bases at J, leaving 16 bases unmatched. Per germline, CDR1 SNHLY and CDR2 FYNNEI. The CDR3 covers 18 residues. CDR3 DNA: TGTGCCAGCAGTGTGTCAGGGGGCGAACGCTTGGCCGATTCACCCCTCCACTTT. Protein sequence: CASSVSGGERLADSPLHF.

The V call is TRBV7-9, the J call TRBJ2-6; weak D call: TRBD1 (6 bases). Germline assignment: CDR1 SEHNR and CDR2 FQNEAQ (reference sequence). Trimming took off 5 bases at V and 0 bases at J, with 17 bases between the two ends. CDR3 length: 18 residues. The CDR3 here is CASSPYRAPDSGANVLTF. The CDR3 DNA follows: TGTGCCAGCAGCCCATACAGGGCCCCTGACTCTGGGGCCAACGTCCTGACTTTC.

The chain has TRBV29-1 and TRBJ2-3, with TRBD2 as a possible D gene (7 bases). V lost 5 bases and J lost 7, with 19 bases in between. Per the germline V gene, CDR1 is SQVTM and CDR2 is ANQGSEA. The CDR3 runs 14 residues. This CDR3 is CSVLTGGSRNTQYF. The CDR3 region has the DNA TGCAGCGTTTTAACGGGGGGCTCTCGTAATACGCAGTATTTT.

V and J are TRBV3-1 (or the pseudogene TRBV3-2) and TRBJ1-2; D is unclear. The CDR3 spans 15 residues. Germline CDR1 is LGHDT and CDR2 is YNNKEL (reference sequence). Trimming cost V 0 bases and J 7 bases, with 15 bases left between them. CDR3 DNA sequence: TGTGCCAGCAGCCAAGAAGGCGCGGGCAGTGGTGGCTACACCTTC. Amino acid sequence: CASSQEGAGSGGYTF.

The chain links TRBV2 to TRBJ1-1; the D is unclear. From germline, CDR1 is SNHLY and CDR2 FYNNEI. Trimming pared 2 bases from V and 1 base from J, leaving 5 bases between. The CDR3 spans 13 residues. CDR3 nucleotide sequence: TGTGCCAGCAGTGAACGGTCGAACACTGAAGCTTTCTTT. Protein sequence: CASSERSNTEAFF. The full variable domain, its missing parts supplied by reference TRBV2 and TRBJ1-1, is EPEVTQTPSHQVTQMGQEVILRCVPISNHLYFYWYRQILGQKVEFLVSFYNNEISEKSEIFDDQFSVERPDGSNFTLKIRSTKLEDSAMYFCASSERSNTEAFFGQGTRLTVV.

CDR3 sequence (DNA): TGTGCCAGCAGCGTAGACGGTAGCGGGGTCGATACGCAGTATTTT. Amino acids: CASSVDGSGVDTQYF. This chain joins TRBV9 and TRBJ2-3; 8 positions agree with TRBD2. Germline CDR1 SGDLS, CDR2 YYNGEE. V lost 0 bases and J lost 6; bases outside the gene matches: 6. The CDR3 runs to 15 residues.

This sequence joins TRBV6-5 and TRBJ2-1; 8 bases align to TRBD1. V trimming: 4 bases; J trimming: 7 bases; junction bases outside the gene matches: 6. The CDR3 contains 14 residues. The germline gives CDR1 MNHEY, CDR2 SVGAGI. The CDR3 here is CASSSTGVWNEQFF. DNA of the CDR3: TGTGCCAGCAGTTCGACAGGGGTTTGGAATGAGCAGTTCTTC.

The count of this clone is one. V usage is TRBV7-2 and J usage is TRBJ2-5; 8 nucleotides align to TRBD1. Germline-derived CDR1 and CDR2 are SGHTA and FQGNSA. The CDR3 is made up of 15 amino acids. V shed 2 bases, J shed 1 base, and the junction held 3 bases outside the gene matches. CDR3 in amino acids: CASSLLDRGQETQYF. Written as DNA, the CDR3 is TGTGCCAGCAGCTTACTTGACAGGGGCCAAGAGACCCAGTACTTC.

The sample holds one count of this clone. The rearrangement uses TRBV9 and TRBJ2-2; TRBD2 matches 7 bases. The CDR3 contains 15 residues. V shed 2 bases, J shed 6 bases, and the junction held 7 bases outside the gene matches. CDR1 SGDLS and CDR2 YYNGEE come from the germline V gene. CDR3 DNA sequence: TGTGCCAGCAGCGTGGGGCGGGAGTCCGCCGGGGAGCTGTTTTTT. This translates into CASSVGRESAGELFF.

The V and J genes are TRBV2 and TRBJ1-6; 8 bases fit TRBD1. Germline-derived CDR1 and CDR2 are SNHLY and FYNNEI. This CDR3 has 16 residues. J lost 2 bases, V lost 7 bases, and 7 bases had no gene match. The CDR3 is CASNVQGGAYNSPLHF. CDR3 sequence (DNA): TGTGCCAGCAATGTACAGGGGGGTGCCTATAATTCACCCCTCCACTTT.

As DNA, the CDR3 is TGTGCCAGTATCGGGACTAGACTCTCTAACAATGAGCAGTTCTTC. Encoded protein: CASIGTRLSNNEQFF. The gene calls are TRBV19 and TRBJ2-1; 8 bases are a match to TRBD2. Trimming took 7 bases from V and 5 from J; bases not matched to a gene: 10. From germline, CDR1 is LNHDA and CDR2 SQIVND (reference sequence). The CDR3 has 15 amino acids.

The chain links TRBV21-1 to TRBJ2-2; the table's D call of TRBD2 was not tested on the DNA. TRBV21-1 has pseudogene status. The CDR3 has 20 residues. The chain's CDR3 is CASSKNRRTSGLDTGGELFF. In DNA, the CDR3 is TGTGCCAGCAGCAAAAATCGGCGGACTAGCGGACTGGATACGGGCGGGGAGCTGTTTTTT.

Only one count was recorded for this clone. The rearrangement links TRBV5-1 to TRBJ2-1; 8 positions agree with TRBD1. CDR1 is SGHRS, CDR2 YFSETQ, per germline. V was pared by 8 bases and J by 0 bases, with 4 bases of the junction left unmatched. The CDR3 extends over 14 amino acids. The CDR3 sequence: CASTTGGSYNEQFF. Written as DNA, the CDR3 is TGCGCCAGTACAACAGGGGGCTCCTACAATGAGCAGTTCTTC.

The chain carries TRBV28 and TRBJ1-2; D is possibly TRBD1 (5 bases). CDR3 length: 13 residues. The ends were cut back, 3 bases at V and 9 bases at J, with 14 bases in the middle. Germline values: CDR1 MDHEN, CDR2 SYDVKM. The CDR3 here is CASSFEMQGRYTF. CDR3 DNA sequence: TGTGCCAGCAGTTTCGAGATGCAGGGTCGCTACACCTTC.

The chain joins TRBV19 to TRBJ1-1; possibly TRBD1 for D (5 bases). V was pared by 5 bases and J by 2 bases, with 12 bases between. Per the germline V gene, CDR1 is LNHDA and CDR2 is SQIVND (reference sequence). The CDR3 consists of 14 residues. The CDR3 nucleotides read TGTGCCAGTAGTCCGACAGATTTTAACACTGAAGCTTTCTTT. It specifies CASSPTDFNTEAFF.

The DNA of the CDR3 is TGCAGCGTTGAAGGACAGGGGAAAAACATTCAGTACTTC. Amino acids: CSVEGQGKNIQYF. This sequence joins TRBV29-1 and TRBJ2-4; TRBD1 agrees at 8 bases. Unmatched junction bases numbered 0, after V lost 1 base and J lost 4 bases. CDR1 and CDR2 from the germline V gene are SQVTM and ANQGSEA. The CDR3 covers 13 residues.